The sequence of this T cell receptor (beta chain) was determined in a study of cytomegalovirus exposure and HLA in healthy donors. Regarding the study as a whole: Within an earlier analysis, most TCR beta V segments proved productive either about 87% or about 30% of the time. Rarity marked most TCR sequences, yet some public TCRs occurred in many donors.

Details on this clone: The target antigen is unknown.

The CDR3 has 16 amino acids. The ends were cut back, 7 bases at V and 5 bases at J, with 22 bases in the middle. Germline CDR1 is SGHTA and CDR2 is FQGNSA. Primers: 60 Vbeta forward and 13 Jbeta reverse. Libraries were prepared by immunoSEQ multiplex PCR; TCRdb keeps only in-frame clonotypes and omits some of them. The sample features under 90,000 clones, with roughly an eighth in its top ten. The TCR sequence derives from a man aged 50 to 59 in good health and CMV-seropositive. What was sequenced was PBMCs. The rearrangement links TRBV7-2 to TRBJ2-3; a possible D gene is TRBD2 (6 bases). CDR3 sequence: CASTTNRDSGRDTQYF. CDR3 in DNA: TGTGCCAGCACCACAAACCGGGACTCCGGGAGAGATACGCAGTATTTT.